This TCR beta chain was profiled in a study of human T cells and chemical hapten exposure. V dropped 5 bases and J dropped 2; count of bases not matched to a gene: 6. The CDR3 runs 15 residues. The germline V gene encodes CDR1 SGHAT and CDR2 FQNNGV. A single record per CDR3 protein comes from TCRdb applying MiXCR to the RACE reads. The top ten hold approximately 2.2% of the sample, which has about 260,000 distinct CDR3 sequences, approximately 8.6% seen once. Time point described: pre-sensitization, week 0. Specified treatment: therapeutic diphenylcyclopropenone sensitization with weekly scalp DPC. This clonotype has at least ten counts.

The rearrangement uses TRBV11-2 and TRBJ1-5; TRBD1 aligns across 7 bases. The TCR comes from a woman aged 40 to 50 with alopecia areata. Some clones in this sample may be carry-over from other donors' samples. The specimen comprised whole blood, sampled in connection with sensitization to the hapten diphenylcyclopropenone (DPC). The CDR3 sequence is CASSLSTGGNQPQHF. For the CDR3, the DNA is TGTGCCAGCAGCCTCAGCACAGGGGGCAATCAGCCCCAGCATTTT.